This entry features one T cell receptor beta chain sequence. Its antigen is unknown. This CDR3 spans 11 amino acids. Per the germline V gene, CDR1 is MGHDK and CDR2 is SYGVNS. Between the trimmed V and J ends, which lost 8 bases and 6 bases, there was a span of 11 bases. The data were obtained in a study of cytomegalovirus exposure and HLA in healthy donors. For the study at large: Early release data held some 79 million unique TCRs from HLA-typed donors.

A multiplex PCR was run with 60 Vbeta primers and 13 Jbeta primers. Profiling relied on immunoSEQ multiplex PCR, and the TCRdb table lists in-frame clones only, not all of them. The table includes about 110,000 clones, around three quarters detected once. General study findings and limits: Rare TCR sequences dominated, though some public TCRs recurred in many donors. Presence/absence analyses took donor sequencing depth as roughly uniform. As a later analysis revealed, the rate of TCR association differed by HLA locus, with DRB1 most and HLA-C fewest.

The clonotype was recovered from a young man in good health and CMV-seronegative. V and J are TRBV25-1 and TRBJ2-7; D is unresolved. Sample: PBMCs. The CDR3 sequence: CASFSVGEQYF. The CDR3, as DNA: TGTGCCAGCTTCTCGGTCGGCGAGCAGTACTTC.